This T cell receptor beta chain was sequenced in a study of human T cells and chemical hapten exposure. Study at large: On the upper back, patch tests were applied with 0.01% DPC and read at 6 days.

The CDR3 totals 15 residues. The V gene's germline CDR1 is MDHEN and CDR2 SYDVKM. Trimming took 6 bases from V and 4 from J; bases not matched to a gene: 2. Documented time point: pre-sensitization, week 0. As for treatment: therapeutic diphenylcyclopropenone sensitization with weekly scalp DPC. The study, taken as a whole, reports: Compared to controls, expanded TCRs made significantly more large clusters of similar CDR3s. Unchanged with DPC sensitization were TCRs above 1 in 1000 frequency.

This clonotype was counted only a few times. What it binds is not known. Library preparation tagged each individual cDNA molecule with a unique molecular identifier. TCRdb itself ran the RACE reads through MiXCR, one entry per CDR3 protein. Among 85,000 to 120,000 distinct CDR3 sequences listed, 10% to 15% were seen once. The source of this sequence is a woman in her forties or fifties with alopecia areata. Some clones in this sample may be carry-over from other donors' samples. The sequencing here drew on whole blood, taken in connection with sensitization to the hapten diphenylcyclopropenone (DPC). V is TRBV28 and J is TRBJ2-6; 11 bases line up with TRBD2. The CDR3 loop reads CASRLAGAGANVLTF. The CDR3 bases are TGTGCCAGCAGACTAGCGGGAGCCGGGGCCAACGTCCTGACTTTC.